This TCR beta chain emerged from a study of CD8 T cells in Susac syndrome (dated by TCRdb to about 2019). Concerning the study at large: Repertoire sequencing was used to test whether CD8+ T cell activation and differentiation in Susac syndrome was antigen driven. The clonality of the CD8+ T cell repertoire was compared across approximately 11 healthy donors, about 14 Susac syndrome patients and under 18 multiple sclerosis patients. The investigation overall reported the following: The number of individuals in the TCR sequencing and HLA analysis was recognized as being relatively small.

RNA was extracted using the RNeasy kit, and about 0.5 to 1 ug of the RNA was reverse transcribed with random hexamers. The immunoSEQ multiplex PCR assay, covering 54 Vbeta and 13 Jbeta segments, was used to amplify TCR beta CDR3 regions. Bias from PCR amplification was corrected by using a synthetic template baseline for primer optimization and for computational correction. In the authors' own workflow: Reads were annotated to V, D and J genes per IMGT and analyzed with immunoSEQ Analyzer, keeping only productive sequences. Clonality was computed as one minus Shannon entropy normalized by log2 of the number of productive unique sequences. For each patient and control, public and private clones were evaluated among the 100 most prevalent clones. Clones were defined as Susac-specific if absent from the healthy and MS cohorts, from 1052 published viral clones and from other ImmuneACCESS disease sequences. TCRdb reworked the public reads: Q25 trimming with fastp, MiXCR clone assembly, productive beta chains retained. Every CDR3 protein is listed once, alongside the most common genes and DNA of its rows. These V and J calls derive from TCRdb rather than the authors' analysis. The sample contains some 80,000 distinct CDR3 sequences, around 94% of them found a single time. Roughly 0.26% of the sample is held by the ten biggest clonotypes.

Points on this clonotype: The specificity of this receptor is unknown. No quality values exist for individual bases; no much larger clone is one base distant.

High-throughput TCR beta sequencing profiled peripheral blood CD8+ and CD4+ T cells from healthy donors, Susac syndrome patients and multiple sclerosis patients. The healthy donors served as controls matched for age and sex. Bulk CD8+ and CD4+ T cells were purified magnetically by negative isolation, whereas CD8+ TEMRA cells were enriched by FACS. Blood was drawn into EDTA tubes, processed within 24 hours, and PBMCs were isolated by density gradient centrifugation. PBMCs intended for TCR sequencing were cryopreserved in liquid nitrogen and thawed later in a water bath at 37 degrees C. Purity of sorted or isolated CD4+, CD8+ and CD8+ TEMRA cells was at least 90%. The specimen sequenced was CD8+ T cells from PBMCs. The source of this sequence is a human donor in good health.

The CDR3 protein sequence reads: CASTGTTISYEQYF. The nucleotide sequence is given as TGTGCCAGCACCGGGACTACCATTTCGTACGAGCAGTACTTC. Recombination connected TRBV6-2 or TRBV6-3 to TRBJ2-7, with 7 junctional bases fitting TRBD2. V has 7 bases trimmed and J has 4 bases trimmed; junction bases matching no gene number 10. The CDR3 has 14 amino acids, counting the end cysteine and phenylalanine. The retained sequence is limited to the CDR3, 42 bases, with the frame set at the first base. The germline V gene provides CDR1 MNHEY and CDR2 SVGEGT.